The 13 T cell receptor beta chains listed next were all sequenced from one sample in a study of T cells in Graves' hyperthyroidism and ophthalmopathy. RNA transcripts served as the template for amplifying TCR beta CDR3 regions. A set of HTBI primers served as the primers for a first-round RT-PCR of the TCR CDR3. TCRdb re-called the multiplex PCR reads through MiXCR, storing one row per CDR3 protein. This table holds some 300,000 distinct CDR3 sequences, roughly a fifth found once. Sequencing was performed on blood. The receptors come from a man in his fifties or sixties with Graves' ophthalmopathy.

The rearrangement joins TRBV28 to TRBJ1-2; 9 bases are shared with TRBD1. J lost 8 bases, V lost 4 bases, and 14 bases had no gene match. CDR1 and CDR2 from the germline V gene are MDHEN and SYDVKM. The CDR3 contains 16 residues. DNA of the CDR3: TGTGCCAGCAGTTACGCGGCTCCCGGGACAGGGACGGGCTACACCTTC. It yields the protein CASSYAAPGTGTGYTF.

A word on this clonotype: A much larger clone differs from this one at a single base, so this may be a read error. CDR3 protein: CASSGGGESAQPQHF. In DNA, the CDR3 is TGTGCCAGCAGTGGGGGGGGTGAGTCGGCCCAGCCCCAGCATTTT. V is TRBV2 and J is TRBJ1-5, with D possibly being TRBD1 (5 bases). CDR1 SNHLY and CDR2 FYNNEI come from the germline V gene. V was shortened by 4 bases and J by 7 bases, with 17 bases between the two germline ends. The CDR3 is 15 residues long.

This clonotype was counted at least ten times. This chain connects TRBV6-1 to TRBJ1-5; D perhaps matches TRBD1 (5 bases). CDR1 and CDR2 (germline): MNHNS, SASEGT. V was shortened by 5 bases and J by 4 bases, with 12 bases between the two germline ends. The CDR3 loop spans 14 amino acids. The CDR3 bases are TGTGCCAGCAGTCTCCTGGGGGGGAATCAGCCCCAGCATTTT. Translating gives CASSLLGGNQPQHF.

This clonotype was seen many times. The chain has TRBV11-2 and TRBJ2-7; D is unresolved. Germline V CDR1 and CDR2: SGHAT, FQNNGV. Trimming shortened V by 1 base and J by 5 bases, and 6 bases separated the two germline ends. This CDR3 is built from 12 residues. The CDR3 loop is CASSLVINEQYF. In DNA form, the CDR3 reads TGTGCCAGCAGCTTAGTCATAAACGAGCAGTACTTC.

The V call is TRBV3-1, the J call TRBJ2-1, with 12 bases matching TRBD2. CDR3 length: 16 residues. Germline V gene data show CDR1 as LGHDT and CDR2 as YNNKEL (reference sequence). V was clipped by 1 base and J by 8 bases; unmatched bases: 6. DNA for the CDR3: TGTGCCAGCAGCCAAGCAGCTCTAGCGGGAGGGTATGAGCAGTTCTTC. Translation gives CASSQAALAGGYEQFF.

This clonotype was counted a few times. The chain couples TRBV19 to TRBJ1-4; D is uncertain. V lost 5 bases to trimming and J lost 10 bases, with 17 bases between them. Germline V gene lookup returns CDR1 LNHDA and CDR2 SQIVND (reference sequence). The CDR3 length is 14 residues. DNA of the CDR3: TGTGCCAGTAGTTCCAAGACGACTAGCGGAAAACTGTTTTTT. Translated: CASSSKTTSGKLFF.

This clonotype was counted ten times or more. This rearrangement joins TRBV27 to TRBJ2-3; no definite D call. This CDR3 has 14 residues. Trimming removed 3 bases at V and 0 bases at J, with 7 bases between. Germline V gene data show CDR1 as MNHEY and CDR2 as SMNVEV (reference sequence). Written as DNA, the CDR3 is TGTGCCAGCAGTTTTCGAGGAAGCACAGATACGCAGTATTTT. Its protein is CASSFRGSTDTQYF.

This clonotype appeared many times. The chain is built from TRBV2 and TRBJ2-7; D gene ambiguous. V shed 6 bases and J shed 7 bases, with 7 bases lying between them. The germline gives CDR1 SNHLY, CDR2 FYNNEI. CDR3 length equals 10 residues. The CDR3 loop is CASRPTEQYF. The CDR3 nucleotides read TGTGCCAGCAGACCGACAGAGCAGTACTTC.

This clonotype was recorded at least ten times. The gene calls are TRBV6-1 and TRBJ2-7; TRBD1 might be the D (6 bases). V was shortened by 7 bases and J by 0 bases, with 13 bases between the two germline ends. This CDR3 is built from 14 residues. Germline CDR1 MNHNS, CDR2 SASEGT. CDR3 in DNA: TGTGCCAGCACCCCCCTACAGGGCTCCTACGAGCAGTACTTC. Amino acids: CASTPLQGSYEQYF.

A few counts support this clonotype. The chain carries TRBV6-1 and TRBJ2-6; 10 nucleotides align to TRBD1. After removal of 5 bases from V and 0 bases from J, the junction contained 1 base not matched to a gene. CDR3 length: 16 amino acids. The germline V gene encodes CDR1 MNHNS and CDR2 SASEGT. The CDR3 coding sequence is TGTGCCAGCAGTTGGACAGGGGGCTCTGGGGCCAACGTCCTGACTTTC. It codes for CASSWTGGSGANVLTF.

This clonotype has only a few counts. The genes are TRBV20-1 and TRBJ2-1; D gene ambiguous. V lost 7 bases, J lost 8 bases, and 18 bases lay in between. The CDR3 runs 13 residues. The germline gives CDR1 DFQATT, CDR2 SNEGSKA (reference sequence). The CDR3 loop reads CSVRPSSMYEQFF. CDR3 bases: TGCAGTGTCAGGCCCTCCTCGATGTATGAGCAGTTCTTC.

Notes on this clonotype: A single base separates this from a much larger clone, so it may be a read error. CDR3 protein: CASSLVRAEETQYF. The CDR3 region has the DNA TGTGCCAGCAGCTTAGTTCGGGCAGAAGAGACCCAGTACTTC. This chain joins TRBV7-8 and TRBJ2-5; D gene uncertain. CDR3 size: 14 residues. V was pared by 1 base and J by 3 bases, with 9 bases between. Germline V gives CDR1 SGHVS, CDR2 FQNEAQ. Complete variable domain (other parts from reference TRBV7-8 and TRBJ2-5): GAGVSQSPRYKVAKRGQDVALRCDPISGHVSLFWYQQALGQGPEFLTYFQNEAQLDKSGLPSDRFFAERPEGSVSTLKIQRTQQEDSAVYLCASSLVRAEETQYFGPGTRLLVL.

With respect to this clonotype: A much larger clone differs by one base, so this may be a read error. The rearrangement joins TRBV20-1 to TRBJ1-1, with no clear D. Germline lookup yields CDR1 DFQATT and CDR2 SNEGSKA (reference sequence). The CDR3 length is 11 residues. Between the trimmed V and J ends, which lost 3 bases and 8 bases, there was a span of 10 bases. The CDR3 DNA sequence: TGCAGTGCTAGCCAGCGATTCGAAGCTTTCTTT. Its translation is CSASQRFEAFF.